This record covers a single TCR beta chain. A much larger clone differs from this one at a single base, so this may be a read error. TCR alpha and beta CDR3 regions were amplified from RNA using iRepertoire nested multiplex PCR. TCRdb reprocessed the multiplex PCR reads via MiXCR and lists one record per CDR3 protein. This sample has fewer than 250,000 distinct CDR3 sequences, with roughly 32% found just once. The record originates from a study of glioma-infiltrating T cells. In germline, CDR1 is SGHTA, CDR2 FQGNSA. V lost 1 base, J lost 3 bases, and 10 bases lay in between. CDR3 size: 15 residues. The clonotype comes from a human donor with low-grade glioma or glioblastoma, undergoing nonglioma brain surgery, or in good health (not recorded which). V usage is TRBV7-2 and J usage is TRBJ1-5, with no clear D. What was sequenced was glioma tissue, nonneoplastic brain tissue, or PBMCs (not recorded which). The DNA of the CDR3 is TGTGCCAGCAGCTTAGTAGGGCGAAACAATCAGCCCCAGCATTTT. This codes for CASSLVGRNNQPQHF.